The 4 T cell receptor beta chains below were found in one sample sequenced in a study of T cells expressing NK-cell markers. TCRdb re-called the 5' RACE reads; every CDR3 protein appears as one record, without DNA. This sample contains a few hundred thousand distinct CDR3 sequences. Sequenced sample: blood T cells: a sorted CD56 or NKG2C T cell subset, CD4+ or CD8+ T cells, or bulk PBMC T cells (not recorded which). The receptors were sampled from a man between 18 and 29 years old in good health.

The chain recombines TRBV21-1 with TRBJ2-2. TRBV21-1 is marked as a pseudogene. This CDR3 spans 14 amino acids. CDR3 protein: CASSKAVPCGELFF.

The CDR3 region is CSARDQERRRYF. This chain connects TRBV20-1 to TRBJ2-3. Germline V gene lookup returns CDR1 DFQATT and CDR2 SNEGSKA (reference sequence). The CDR3 consists of 12 residues.

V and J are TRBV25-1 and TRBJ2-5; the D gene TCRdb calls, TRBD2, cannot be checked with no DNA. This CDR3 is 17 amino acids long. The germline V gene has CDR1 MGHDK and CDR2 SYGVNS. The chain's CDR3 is CASSDGLAGDLPETQYF.

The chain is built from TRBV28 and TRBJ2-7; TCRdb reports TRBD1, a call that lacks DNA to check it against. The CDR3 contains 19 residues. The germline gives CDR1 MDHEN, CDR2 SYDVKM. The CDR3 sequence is CASSFSLSLNRENHYEQYF.